Each of the 5 T cell receptor beta chains below was sequenced from the same sample in a study of cytomegalovirus exposure and HLA in healthy donors. Both 60 Vbeta primers and 13 Jbeta primers went into the PCR. The data were produced by immunoSEQ multiplex PCR, yet TCRdb's version contains in-frame clones alone and is incomplete. The table includes about 59,000 clones, 80% detected once. Sequenced sample: PBMCs. These receptors were taken from a woman in her 40s in good health and CMV-seronegative.

V is TRBV5-1 and J is TRBJ1-4; 7 bases match TRBD1. Per germline, CDR1 SGHRS and CDR2 YFSETQ. J lost 7 bases, V lost 7 bases, and 7 bases had no gene match. This CDR3 is 13 amino acids long. The CDR3 here is CASRRDSSEKLFF. The CDR3 region has the DNA TGCGCCAGCCGCCGGGACAGTTCTGAAAAACTGTTTTTT.

The chain links TRBV28 to TRBJ1-2; TRBD1 matches at 11 bases. The germline V gene has CDR1 MDHEN and CDR2 SYDVKM. With 6 bases clipped from V and 4 bases from J, the junction kept 10 bases outside the gene matches. This CDR3 has 16 residues. Here the CDR3 reads CASSSRGQGVPYGYTF. The DNA of the CDR3 is TGTGCCAGCAGCTCAAGGGGACAGGGGGTCCCCTATGGCTACACCTTC.

The V gene is TRBV6-5, the J gene TRBJ1-4; 7 bases line up with TRBD1. Germline loops: CDR1 MNHEY, CDR2 SVGAGI. Losses at the gene ends were 6 bases for V and 4 bases for J; bases not matched to a gene: 8. The CDR3 loop spans 15 amino acids. The DNA for the CDR3 is TGTGCCAGCAGCCGACAGGGTTCTGGTAATGAAAAACTGTTTTTT. It specifies CASSRQGSGNEKLFF.

This clone was observed once. This sequence joins TRBV29-1 and TRBJ2-6; the match to TRBD1 covers 7 bases. Germline V gene sequence: CDR1 SQVTM, CDR2 ANQGSEA. This CDR3 has 18 amino acids. The ends lost 4 bases at V and 0 bases at J; junction bases unmatched: 12. The CDR3 sequence: CSVGDRVFPASGANVLTF. CDR3 DNA: TGCAGCGTTGGAGACAGGGTTTTCCCTGCCTCTGGGGCCAACGTCCTGACTTTC.

V gene TRBV6-5 combines with J gene TRBJ2-7, with TRBD2 matching 7 bases. With 2 bases clipped from V and 2 bases from J, the junction kept 3 bases outside the gene matches. Germline V gene lookup returns CDR1 MNHEY and CDR2 SVGAGI. The CDR3 runs 14 residues. CDR3 sequence reads: CASSYVGGPYEQYF. The CDR3 DNA is TGTGCCAGCAGTTACGTGGGAGGGCCCTACGAGCAGTACTTC.